Listed here are 21 T cell receptor beta chains from one sample, sequenced in a study of vaccination effects on CD4 cells after COVID-19. Clones were read by immunoSEQ multiplex PCR, and TCRdb kept only the in-frame ones, dropping some. The top ten hold 2% of the sample, which has just under 60,000 clones, about 73% seen once. Expansion of antigen-specific CD4+ T cells with viral peptide pools was carried out by the ViraFEST assay before sequencing. Following 10 days of culture, CD4+ T cells were isolated. Vaccination of participants consisted of two doses of either the BNT162b2 or mRNA-1273 vaccine. These receptors lack a known antigen. The sample in question was CD4+ T cells from PBMCs cultured with HCoV-OC43 spike peptides, obtained after COVID-19 vaccination. This sample's subset: HCoV-OC43 spike overlapping peptide pool stimulation. The receptor set was obtained from a human donor who received a COVID-19 vaccine.

The rearrangement uses TRBV2 and TRBJ2-5; a weak D match, TRBD2 (6 bases). Per the germline V gene, CDR1 is SNHLY and CDR2 is FYNNEI. The CDR3 is 15 residues long. V was clipped by 3 bases and J by 2 bases, with 13 bases between them. The CDR3 loop reads CASSDSRGLQETQYF. CDR3 sequence (DNA): TGTGCCAGCAGTGACAGCCGGGGGTTACAAGAGACCCAGTACTTC.

V and J are TRBV5-5 and TRBJ1-4; 9 positions match TRBD1. The germline V gene has CDR1 SGHKS and CDR2 YYEKEE (reference sequence). The CDR3 spans 15 residues. V was pared by 4 bases and J by 8 bases, with 9 bases of the junction left unmatched. The CDR3 DNA is TGTGCCAGCAGCAATCGGACAGGGGTGAGGGAAAAACTGTTTTTT. It codes for CASSNRTGVREKLFF.

As concerns this clone: Other DNA sequences from this sample encode an identical CDR3 as well. The rearrangement joins TRBV11-2 to TRBJ1-5; D remains ambiguous. The CDR3 runs 13 residues. V was pared by 0 bases and J by 5 bases, with 5 bases between. The germline gives CDR1 SGHAT, CDR2 FQNNGV. CDR3 in DNA: TGTGCCAGCAGCTTAGATCGTGATCAGCCCCAGCATTTT. Residues: CASSLDRDQPQHF. Full variable domain (rest looked up from reference TRBV11-2 and TRBJ1-5): EAGVAQSPRYKIIEKRQSVAFWCNPISGHATLYWYQQILGQGPKLLIQFQNNGVVDDSQLPKDRFSAERLKGVDSTLKIQPAKLEDSAVYLCASSLDRDQPQHFGDGTRLSIL.

The chain links TRBV6-5 to TRBJ2-3; 7 nucleotides align to TRBD2. Trimming removed 11 bases from V and 6 bases from J; junction bases left unmatched: 17. CDR1 MNHEY and CDR2 SVGAGI come from the germline V gene. The CDR3 length is 15 residues. The CDR3 sequence is CAGRKEAVGGDTQYF. The DNA of the CDR3 is TGTGCCGGCCGCAAAGAGGCCGTCGGGGGGGATACGCAGTATTTT.

This clone has a single count. The V gene is TRBV11-3, the J gene TRBJ2-7, with a possible D match to TRBD1 (6 bases). This CDR3 spans 14 amino acids. The V end was cut by 5 bases, the J end by 3 bases, with 14 bases between. CDR1 and CDR2 from the germline V gene are SGHNT and YENEEA. The CDR3, as DNA: TGTGCCAGCAGCGAGCCGCGGACAGACTACGAGCAGTACGTC. Encoded protein: CASSEPRTDYEQYV.

The genes are TRBV24-1 and TRBJ2-5; weak D call: TRBD1 (5 bases). Between the trimmed V and J ends, which lost 0 bases and 5 bases, there was a span of 15 bases. Germline CDR1 and CDR2: KGHDR and SFDVKD. This CDR3 is 16 amino acids long. The CDR3 loop reads CATSDLGVGADETQYF. DNA for the CDR3: TGTGCCACCAGTGATTTGGGTGTAGGGGCGGACGAGACCCAGTACTTC.

The chain carries TRBV14 and TRBJ1-1; D is possibly TRBD1 (5 bases). The ends were cut back, 3 bases at V and 6 bases at J, with 17 bases in the middle. Germline assignment: CDR1 SGHDN and CDR2 FVKESK. The CDR3 covers 15 residues. The CDR3 DNA is TGTGCCAGCAGCCAGCGGGTCCCGGGGACTGCTGAAGCTTTCTTT. Amino acid sequence: CASSQRVPGTAEAFF.

This chain uses TRBV7-8 with TRBJ1-1; TRBD1 might be the D (5 bases). Germline lookup yields CDR1 SGHVS and CDR2 FQNEAQ. This CDR3 has 17 amino acids. Between the trimmed V and J ends, which lost 0 bases and 0 bases, there was a span of 14 bases. Here the CDR3 DNA reads TGTGCCAGCAGCTTAGCGCGAGTTTGGGGCATGAACACTGAAGCTTTCTTT. Its translation: CASSLARVWGMNTEAFF.

This chain uses TRBV18 with TRBJ1-1; D might be TRBD1 (5 bases). CDR3 length: 15 amino acids. Trimming cost V 3 bases and J 1 base, with 12 bases left between them. Germline CDR1 reads KGHSH; CDR2 reads LQKENI. The CDR3 loop reads CASSPGLTENTEAFF. CDR3 bases: TGTGCCAGCTCACCGGGGCTAACTGAGAACACTGAAGCTTTCTTT.

V usage is TRBV29-1 and J usage is TRBJ2-5; no clear D gene. In germline, CDR1 is SQVTM, CDR2 ANQGSEA. The CDR3 runs 13 residues. DNA for the CDR3: TGCAGTCTAAGAATCAGTGCTCGGGAGACCCAGTACTTC. This sequence encodes CSLRISARETQYF.

This clone was seen a few times. The chain links TRBV10-3 to TRBJ2-1; TRBD1 matches at 9 bases. Looked up from germline, CDR1 is ENHRY and CDR2 is SYGVKD. Trimming cost V 6 bases and J 10 bases; bases outside gene matches: 7. CDR3 length: 13 residues. The chain's CDR3 is CAIRSRTGDEQFF. The CDR3 DNA reads as TGTGCCATCAGATCGCGGACAGGGGACGAGCAGTTCTTC.

The chain employs TRBV18 and TRBJ2-5; D not resolved. In germline, CDR1 is KGHSH, CDR2 LQKENI. Trimming cost V 1 base and J 1 base, with 7 bases left between them. This CDR3 is 14 amino acids long. The CDR3 DNA is TGTGCCAGCTCACCACAAACACTCCAAGAGACCCAGTACTTC. Encoded protein: CASSPQTLQETQYF. Full variable domain (remainder filled in from reference TRBV18 and TRBJ2-5): NAGVMQNPRHLVRRRGQEARLRCSPMKGHSHVYWYRQLPEEGLKFMVYLQKENIIDESGMPKERFSAEFPKEGPSILRIQQVVRGDSAAYFCASSPQTLQETQYFGPGTRLLVL.

The genes are TRBV15 and TRBJ1-3; TRBD1 aligns across 7 bases. The CDR3 runs 15 residues. V was pared by 4 bases and J by 8 bases, with 11 bases of the junction left unmatched. Per the germline V gene, CDR1 is LNHNV and CDR2 is YYDKDF (reference sequence). The CDR3 reads CATSKVRGQVDTIYF. CDR3 bases: TGTGCCACCAGCAAAGTGAGGGGGCAGGTGGACACCATATATTTT.

The chain combines TRBV30 with TRBJ1-3; D ambiguous. Deletions cut 4 bases from V and 0 bases from J, with 19 bases between. The CDR3 consists of 17 residues. Germline CDR1 GTSNPN, CDR2 SVGIG (reference sequence). As DNA, the CDR3 is TGTGCCTGGACCCCCCGTGGTGAGGGATTCTCTGGAAACACCATATATTTT. Encoded protein: CAWTPRGEGFSGNTIYF.

This chain joins TRBV10-3 and TRBJ2-7; D is unresolved. Germline V gene sequence: CDR1 ENHRY, CDR2 SYGVKD. This CDR3 contains 13 residues. V was cut by 0 bases and J by 7 bases, with 10 bases left in between. The CDR3 region has the DNA TGTGCCATCAGTGAGTCGTACACGAGGGAGCAGTACGTC. Its translation: CAISESYTREQYV.

The chain carries TRBV5-4 and TRBJ2-2; TRBD2 is a possible D gene (5 bases). This CDR3 has 16 residues. The V gene lost 0 bases and the J gene lost 4 bases, with 13 bases spanning the gap. Germline-derived CDR1 and CDR2 are SGHNT and YYREEE (reference sequence). CDR3 coding DNA: TGTGCCAGCAGCTTGGTTTCCACCCGGGGCACCGGGGAGCTGTTTTTT. Residues: CASSLVSTRGTGELFF.

J is TRBJ2-1 and V is TRBV14, with D unresolved. This CDR3 region has 12 residues. Looked up from germline, CDR1 is SGHDN and CDR2 is FVKESK. V was pared by 4 bases and J by 5 bases, with 6 bases between. CDR3 sequence: CASSLRNNEQFF. The CDR3 DNA sequence: TGTGCCAGCAGCCTTCGAAACAATGAGCAGTTCTTC.

This chain connects TRBV10-3 to TRBJ2-2; 11 positions match TRBD2. Trimming at V came to 7 bases and at J to 2 bases, leaving 12 bases not matched to a gene. The CDR3 sequence is 18 residues long. Germline assignment: CDR1 ENHRY and CDR2 SYGVKD. This chain's CDR3 is CAIKGTGLAGGNTGELFF. The CDR3 coding sequence is TGTGCCATCAAAGGGACCGGGCTAGCGGGGGGAAACACCGGGGAGCTGTTTTTT.

This chain links TRBV7-9 with TRBJ1-1; a possible D gene is TRBD1 (5 bases). Trimming shortened V by 5 bases and J by 5 bases, and 18 bases separated the two germline ends. The CDR3 contains 15 residues. Per germline, CDR1 SEHNR and CDR2 FQNEAQ (reference sequence). In DNA form, the CDR3 reads TGTGCCAGCAGCCCGTGGGGAGAGGGGCGAACTGAAGCTTTCTTT. Amino acid sequence: CASSPWGEGRTEAFF.

This clone appeared a few times. The chain recombines TRBV27 with TRBJ1-2; TRBD1 matches 8 bases. The CDR3 has 16 residues. CDR1 MNHEY and CDR2 SMNVEV come from the germline V gene (reference sequence). Trimming removed 8 bases from V and 5 bases from J; junction bases left unmatched: 16. The CDR3 here is CASAAGTGDPRYGYTF. For the CDR3, the DNA is TGTGCCAGCGCCGCCGGGACAGGTGATCCTAGGTATGGCTACACCTTC.

The gene calls are TRBV5-1 and TRBJ2-7, with D uncertain. This CDR3 is built from 13 residues. CDR1 is SGHRS, CDR2 YFSETQ, per germline. The ends were cut back, 0 bases at V and 0 bases at J, with 4 bases in the middle. CDR3 in DNA: TGCGCCAGCAGCTTGGGGGTCTCCTACGAGCAGTACGTC. The encoded protein is CASSLGVSYEQYV.